Detailed here is one T cell receptor (beta chain). This sample was taken from a study of blood T cell repertoires in COVID-19. Across the study: Samples of COVID-19 (acute and convalescent) were obtained from the United States, Italy and Spain.

TCRdb's copy holds only in-frame clones and misses some; the assay was immunoSEQ multiplex PCR. The data hold about 250,000 clones, with about nine tenths observed a single time. The CDR3 is 15 residues long. Trimming took 0 bases from V and 0 from J, leaving 7 bases between them. Germline CDR1 SGHRS, CDR2 YFSETQ. This chain connects TRBV5-1 to TRBJ2-1; no clear D. The sequenced material came from peripheral blood. The TCR sequence derives from a woman in her thirties with COVID-19, enrolled during active disease. CDR3 coding DNA: TGCGCCAGCAGCTTGGGTCGGAGCTCCTACAATGAGCAGTTCTTC. This codes for CASSLGRSSYNEQFF.